This T cell receptor (beta chain) was identified during a study of shared clonotypes between healthy human individuals. Across the study: Donors had three CD4 naive, three CD4 memory, two CD8 naive and one CD8 memory plate apiece.

Sequencing used immunoSEQ multiplex PCR; TCRdb keeps in-frame clones, though not all of them. The sample lists nearly 750,000 clones, 72% occurring once. The V end was cut by 6 bases, the J end by 4 bases, with 7 bases between. The CDR3 is made up of 12 amino acids. Germline V gene lookup returns CDR1 MNHNY and CDR2 SVGAGI (reference sequence). The sequence was collected from a woman aged 25-40 years in good health. The genes are TRBV6-6 and TRBJ1-5, with no clear D. Sequenced material: memory CD4+ T cells sorted from blood. This sample's subset: CD45RA-negative fraction. The CDR3 DNA reads TGTGCCAGCAGGGTGGGGAATCAGCCCCAGCATTTT. Its translation is CASRVGNQPQHF.